The 15 T cell receptor beta chains below all came from one sample that was sequenced in a study of PD-1 blockade in mismatch repair-deficient tumors. These receptors have no identified antigens. The assay was immunoSEQ multiplex PCR, and TCRdb's table has in-frame clones only and misses some. Among fewer than 16,000 clones listed, 84% were seen once. Time point described: roughly ten-day in vitro stimulation with candidate neoantigen peptide 5. The source material was cells cultured in vitro, sampled from a patient treated with pembrolizumab. Receptors were obtained from an adult with mismatch repair-deficient cancer.

The chain couples TRBV18 to TRBJ1-1, with unresolved D. Germline CDR1 KGHSH, CDR2 LQKENI. The CDR3 runs to 12 residues. The ends were cut back, 3 bases at V and 6 bases at J, with 8 bases in the middle. CDR3 region: CASSPSGPEAFF. The CDR3 region has the DNA TGTGCCAGCTCACCTAGTGGACCTGAAGCTTTCTTT.

The sample holds a few counts of this clone. The chain combines TRBV7-9 with TRBJ2-3; D unclear. The length of the CDR3 is 16 residues. Germline assignment: CDR1 SEHNR and CDR2 FQNEAQ (reference sequence). The V end lost 2 bases, the J end lost 1 base, and 13 bases lay between the germline ends. The CDR3 bases are TGTGCCAGCAGCTTATCCTATGGGGTGGGCACAGATACGCAGTATTTT. Residues: CASSLSYGVGTDTQYF. Variable domain in full (rest from reference TRBV7-9 and TRBJ2-3): DTGVSQNPRHKITKRGQNVTFRCDPISEHNRLYWYRQTLGQGPEFLTYFQNEAQLEKSRLLSDRFSAERPKGSFSTLEIQRTEQGDSAMYLCASSLSYGVGTDTQYFGPGTRLTVL.

This clone has a handful of counts. This sequence joins TRBV7-2 and TRBJ2-7; TRBD2 agrees at 13 bases. The CDR3 runs 17 residues. Germline trimming cut 3 bases from V and 3 bases from J; bases unmatched to any gene: 8. Looked up from germline, CDR1 is SGHTA and CDR2 is FQGNSA. The CDR3 loop reads CASSLAGTSGTFYEQYF. Here the CDR3 DNA reads TGTGCCAGCAGCTTGGCTGGGACTAGCGGGACTTTCTACGAGCAGTACTTC.

The DNA of the CDR3 is TGTGCCAGCAGCCCTATAAAGGCCCACACCGGGGAGCTGTTTTTT. Translation: CASSPIKAHTGELFF. This sequence joins TRBV27 and TRBJ2-2; D is unresolved. Deletions cut 6 bases from V and 3 bases from J, with 14 bases between. Germline values: CDR1 MNHEY, CDR2 SMNVEV (reference sequence). There are 15 residues in the CDR3.

The chain employs TRBV9 and TRBJ1-4; D is unresolved. Per the germline V gene, CDR1 is SGDLS and CDR2 is YYNGEE. The CDR3 loop spans 13 amino acids. V lost 3 bases and J 7 bases, leaving 10 bases between the germline ends. The CDR3 here is CASSAREGEKLFF. CDR3 nucleotide sequence: TGTGCCAGCAGCGCCCGAGAAGGTGAAAAACTGTTTTTT.

This clone was observed a few times. This chain connects TRBV28 to TRBJ2-7; no reliable D call. Trimming took 5 bases from V and 6 from J, leaving 20 bases between them. Germline assignment: CDR1 MDHEN and CDR2 SYDVKM. The CDR3 spans 15 residues. For the CDR3, the DNA is TGTGCCAGCAGTGACTTGGCAGGTAGTATAGGCGAGCAGTACTTC. It codes for CASSDLAGSIGEQYF.

Details on this clone: A read error may account for a junction end that differs from germline. J is TRBJ2-1 and V is TRBV7-7; 8 bases map to TRBD2. This CDR3 comprises 13 residues. The V gene's germline CDR1 is SSHAT and CDR2 FNYEAQ (reference sequence). CDR3 sequence: CASSLTSDREQFF. CDR3 sequence (DNA): TGTGCTAGCAGCTTGACTAGCGACCGCGAGCAGTTCTTC.

The chain couples TRBV11-2 to TRBJ1-1, with D perhaps TRBD1 (6 bases). Looked up from germline, CDR1 is SGHAT and CDR2 is FQNNGV. The V gene lost 6 bases and the J gene lost 8 bases, with 13 bases spanning the gap. This CDR3 region has 12 residues. The CDR3 region has the DNA TGTGCCAGCAGAGACGGGGGCGTAGAAGCTTTCTTT. Its protein is CASRDGGVEAFF.

This rearrangement joins TRBV19 to TRBJ1-5, with unresolved D. The CDR3 runs to 15 residues. Per the germline V gene, CDR1 is LNHDA and CDR2 is SQIVND (reference sequence). V lost 5 bases and J 7 bases, leaving 18 bases between the germline ends. CDR3 loop: CASSPRVSITQPQHF. The CDR3 DNA follows: TGTGCCAGTAGTCCCCGGGTTAGCATTACCCAGCCCCAGCATTTT. The full variable domain, its missing parts supplied by reference TRBV19 and TRBJ1-5, is DGGITQSPKYLFRKEGQNVTLSCEQNLNHDAMYWYRQDPGQGLRLIYYSQIVNDFQKGDIAEGYSVSREKKESFPLTVTSAQKNPTAFYLCASSPRVSITQPQHFGDGTRLSIL.

This clone was found a few times. The V gene is TRBV30, the J gene TRBJ2-7; D is possibly TRBD2 (7 bases). The CDR3 runs to 13 residues. The germline V gene has CDR1 GTSNPN and CDR2 SVGIG (reference sequence). Deletions cut 5 bases from V and 4 bases from J, with 15 bases between. Here the CDR3 DNA reads TGTGCCTGGGGCGGGGGCCTCGATTACGAGCAGTACTTC. The encoded protein is CAWGGGLDYEQYF.

The J gene is TRBJ1-2, the V gene TRBV10-3, with unresolved D. Trimming took 6 bases from V and 1 from J, leaving 3 bases between them. The CDR3 length is 11 residues. Per germline, CDR1 ENHRY and CDR2 SYGVKD. The DNA for the CDR3 is TGTGCCATCAGAATTAACTATGGCTACACCTTC. Its protein is CAIRINYGYTF.

The V call is TRBV25-1, the J call TRBJ2-7; D possibly corresponds to TRBD2 (5 bases). Germline V CDR1 and CDR2: MGHDK, SYGVNS. Trimming left V 8 bases short and J 6 bases short, with 14 bases between. CDR3 length equals 12 residues. DNA of the CDR3: TGTGCCAGCGGGAGAGGTACGGGCGAGCAGTACTTC. As protein: CASGRGTGEQYF.

The V and J genes are TRBV6-5 and TRBJ2-3; D tentatively reads TRBD1 or TRBD2 (5 bases each). V was clipped by 6 bases and J by 1 base, with 11 bases between them. The CDR3 has 14 residues. Per germline, CDR1 MNHEY and CDR2 SVGAGI. CDR3 protein: CASRWGTRTDTQYF. CDR3 sequence (DNA): TGTGCCAGCAGATGGGGGACCCGCACAGATACGCAGTATTTT.

This chain uses TRBV5-1 with TRBJ2-6; D is unresolved. From germline, CDR1 is SGHRS and CDR2 YFSETQ. The CDR3 is made up of 14 amino acids. Deletions cut 2 bases from V and 0 bases from J, with 3 bases between. This chain's CDR3 is CASSFNSGANVLTF. The CDR3 DNA reads as TGCGCCAGCAGCTTCAACTCTGGGGCCAACGTCCTGACTTTC.

This chain uses TRBV28 with TRBJ2-6; D unresolved. V lost 5 bases to trimming and J lost 1 base, with 6 bases between them. The germline gives CDR1 MDHEN, CDR2 SYDVKM. This CDR3 region has 14 residues. Here the CDR3 DNA reads TGTGCCAGCAGTGGGAAGTCTGGGGCCAACGTCCTGACTTTC. Residues: CASSGKSGANVLTF.